The 30 T cell receptor beta chains in this list originate from one sample, sequenced in a study of blood T cells in healthy people across ages. A second PCR of roughly 7 to 11 cycles used a sample-barcoded 5' primer and a J-beta primer mix. From the 5' RACE reads, TCRdb called clonotypes with MiXCR, one entry per CDR3 protein. The sample includes 980,000 or so distinct CDR3 sequences, 40% to 60% of them seen just once. Sequenced input: blood. Receptors originate from a man aged 30 to 39 in good health.

This CDR3 is CASSKGLAGRTDTQYF. DNA of the CDR3: TGTGCCAGCAGCAAGGGACTAGCGGGGCGCACAGATACGCAGTATTTT. The chain is built from TRBV6-2 or TRBV6-3 and TRBJ2-3, with 13 bases lining up with TRBD2. The CDR3 length is 16 residues. J gave up 1 base and V 6 bases, and 4 bases lay outside the gene matches. Germline V gene lookup returns CDR1 MNHEY and CDR2 SVGEGT.

The genes are TRBV12-3 or TRBV12-4 and TRBJ2-7; a possible D gene is TRBD2 (7 bases). This CDR3 contains 18 residues. Trimming cost V 2 bases and J 4 bases, with 24 bases left between them. This CDR3 is CASSLLSFGGALGYEQYF. CDR3 nucleotide sequence: TGTGCCAGCAGTTTATTATCTTTTGGGGGGGCGCTTGGATACGAGCAGTACTTC.

There are a few counts of this clonotype. The V and J genes are TRBV7-2 and TRBJ2-7, with 8 bases matching TRBD2. This CDR3 region has 14 residues. J lost 2 bases, V lost 5 bases, and 5 bases had no gene match. CDR1 is SGHTA and CDR2 is FQGNSA in the germline V gene. CDR3 amino acids: CASSRGLATYEQYF. For the CDR3, the DNA is TGTGCCAGCAGCCGTGGACTAGCAACCTACGAGCAGTACTTC.

This clonotype was seen only a few times. This chain links TRBV2 with TRBJ1-2, with D uncertain. CDR3 length equals 13 residues. Germline V gives CDR1 SNHLY, CDR2 FYNNEI. V was shortened by 4 bases and J by 3 bases, with 9 bases between the two germline ends. The CDR3: CASSADKYYGYTF. CDR3 coding DNA: TGTGCCAGCAGTGCCGACAAGTACTATGGCTACACCTTC.

The chain recombines TRBV7-9 with TRBJ1-2; D call uncertain. V was pared by 5 bases and J by 4 bases, with 11 bases between. Germline assignment: CDR1 SEHNR and CDR2 FQNEAQ (reference sequence). CDR3 size: 13 residues. The CDR3 DNA is TGTGCCAGCAGCCACACCGCCGTCTATGGCTACACCTTC. This translates into CASSHTAVYGYTF.

In this sample, this clonotype turned up a few times. This sequence joins TRBV7-9 and TRBJ2-1; D gene unclear. The CDR3 runs to 11 residues. The V gene lost 3 bases and the J gene lost 8 bases, with 5 bases spanning the gap. CDR1 and CDR2 (germline): SEHNR, FQNEAQ (reference sequence). The CDR3 bases are TGTGCCAGCAGCTTTTCGGATGAGCAGTTCTTC. It specifies CASSFSDEQFF.

This clonotype was observed a handful of times. The chain is built from TRBV6-6 and TRBJ2-7, with 11 bases fitting TRBD1. This CDR3 is built from 15 residues. The junction had 6 bases not matched to a gene; V was cut back by 2 bases and J by 6 bases. Germline V lookup: CDR1 MNHNY, CDR2 SVGAGI (reference sequence). The CDR3 bases are TGTGCCAGCAGTTACGGGGACAGGGGGATTGTCGAGCAGTACTTC. The encoded protein is CASSYGDRGIVEQYF.

V and J are TRBV7-8 and TRBJ2-5; TRBD2 matches at 8 bases. The CDR3 contains 13 residues. V gave up 8 bases and J gave up 1 base; unmatched junction bases: 3. The germline CDR1 and CDR2 sequences are SGHVS and FQNEAQ. The CDR3 region is CASGGTSQETQYF. The CDR3, as DNA: TGTGCCAGCGGGGGGACTAGCCAAGAGACCCAGTACTTC. Supplemented by reference TRBV7-8 and TRBJ2-5, the full variable domain reads GAGVSQSPRYKVAKRGQDVALRCDPISGHVSLFWYQQALGQGPEFLTYFQNEAQLDKSGLPSDRFFAERPEGSVSTLKIQRTQQEDSAVYLCASGGTSQETQYFGPGTRLLVL.

The chain employs TRBV4-2 and TRBJ2-7; D not certain. The CDR3 covers 15 residues. CDR1 is LGHNA, CDR2 YNFKEQ, per germline. Trimming removed 4 bases from V and 1 base from J, with 14 bases in between. CDR3 in amino acids: CASSLTRSDSYEQYF. The CDR3 region has the DNA TGTGCCAGCAGCCTCACCCGGTCTGATTCCTACGAGCAGTACTTC.

Details on this clonotype: Its ends do not fully match the called genes, so a read error is possible. J is TRBJ1-5 and V is TRBV6-2 or TRBV6-3; D is unresolved. The CDR3 spans 17 residues. Germline assignment: CDR1 MNHEY and CDR2 SVGEGT. CDR3 coding DNA: TGTGCCAGCAGTCACTCCGTCGCCGAGCAGATCTATCAGCCCCAGCATTTT. Translating gives CASSHSVAEQIYQPQHF.

This clonotype has a single count. This sequence joins TRBV18 and TRBJ2-6; D remains ambiguous. The CDR3 is made up of 16 amino acids. Per the germline V gene, CDR1 is KGHSH and CDR2 is LQKENI. The germline V and J ends were trimmed by 2 bases and 2 bases, with 10 bases remaining between them. In nucleotides, the CDR3 is TGTGCCAGCTCACCAAGCGAGTCCCCTGGGGCCAACGTCCTGACTTTC. Translation gives CASSPSESPGANVLTF. Full variable domain (remainder filled in from reference TRBV18 and TRBJ2-6): NAGVMQNPRHLVRRRGQEARLRCSPMKGHSHVYWYRQLPEEGLKFMVYLQKENIIDESGMPKERFSAEFPKEGPSILRIQQVVRGDSAAYFCASSPSESPGANVLTFGAGSRLTVL.

CDR3 sequence (DNA): TGTGCCAGCAGTTACTTAGGGACAGGGTTCAGCTCCTACGAGCAGTACTTC. Translating it yields CASSYLGTGFSSYEQYF. The chain joins TRBV6-6 to TRBJ2-7; TRBD1 matches 9 bases. The CDR3 sequence is 17 residues long. V shed 1 base, J shed 0 bases, and the junction held 7 bases outside the gene matches. The germline CDR1 and CDR2 sequences are MNHNY and SVGAGI (reference sequence).

The chain employs TRBV6-6 and TRBJ2-7, with TRBD1 matching over 8 bases. Trimming cost V 4 bases and J 4 bases; bases outside gene matches: 9. The germline V gene encodes CDR1 MNHNY and CDR2 SVGAGI (reference sequence). There are 15 residues in the CDR3. The CDR3 DNA follows: TGTGCCAGCAGTTCCCTTCGGGACAGGTCGTACGAGCAGTACTTC. It codes for CASSSLRDRSYEQYF.

This clonotype has only a few counts. The J gene is TRBJ2-7, the V gene TRBV20-1; TRBD1 matches at 9 bases. Germline V gene sequence: CDR1 DFQATT, CDR2 SNEGSKA (reference sequence). CDR3 size: 14 residues. The junction had 5 bases not matched to a gene; V was cut back by 4 bases and J by 1 base. CDR3 sequence (DNA): TGCAGTGCTAACCCCGGGACAGGGTCCTACGAGCAGTACTTC. It specifies CSANPGTGSYEQYF.

The chain is built from TRBV29-1 and TRBJ2-1; a weak D match, TRBD2 (6 bases). Germline CDR1 SQVTM, CDR2 ANQGSEA. This CDR3 region has 12 residues. CDR3 amino acids: CGGEGLYNEQFF. Here the CDR3 DNA reads TGCGGCGGCGAGGGACTTTACAATGAGCAGTTCTTC.

Comments on this clonotype: The DNA is left out, because the CDR3 cannot be placed on it with certainty; the CDR3 is given as TCRdb lists it. The chain joins TRBV24-1 to TRBJ1-2; the listed D gene, TRBD1, was not tested against the DNA. Germline V CDR1 and CDR2: KGHDR, SFDVKD. The CDR3 has 12 amino acids, counting both end residues. CDR3 protein: CATFGPGDGYTF.

This clonotype has more than one count but fewer than ten. The chain employs TRBV20-1 and TRBJ2-5, with D perhaps assigned TRBD1 or TRBD2 (6 bases each). Deletions cut 6 bases from V and 5 bases from J, with 13 bases between. CDR1 and CDR2 (germline): DFQATT, SNEGSKA (reference sequence). CDR3 length: 12 amino acids. The CDR3 DNA is TGCAGTGCAAAGGGGGGCGGGGAGACCCAGTACTTC. Its translation: CSAKGGGETQYF.

This clonotype has just one count. The chain recombines TRBV15 with TRBJ1-2, with 9 nucleotides matching TRBD1. Germline V CDR1 and CDR2: LNHNV, YYDKDF (reference sequence). The CDR3 is 17 amino acids. V was clipped by 0 bases and J by 4 bases; unmatched bases: 9. The DNA of the CDR3 is TGTGCCACCAGCAGAGATGTCAACAGGGGGCTTAGCTATGGCTACACCTTC. This gives the protein CATSRDVNRGLSYGYTF.

Many counts were recorded for this clonotype. V is TRBV6-2 or TRBV6-3 and J is TRBJ2-3; 8 bases align to TRBD1. The CDR3 sequence is 16 residues long. V lost 5 bases and J lost 1; bases outside the gene matches: 8. The germline CDR1 and CDR2 sequences are MNHEY and SVGEGT. DNA for the CDR3: TGTGCCAGCAGTCGACAGGGGATCGGCCGCACAGATACGCAGTATTTT. Protein product: CASSRQGIGRTDTQYF.

The rearrangement links TRBV5-1 to TRBJ1-4; the match to TRBD1 covers 7 bases. This CDR3 region has 16 residues. With V trimmed by 2 bases and J by 3 bases, 7 bases remained unmatched. Germline V gene lookup returns CDR1 SGHRS and CDR2 YFSETQ. The DNA for the CDR3 is TGCGCCAGCAGCTTTCAAACAGGGGAAGCTAATGAAAAACTGTTTTTT. Translated, it gives CASSFQTGEANEKLFF.

The chain is built from TRBV6-1 and TRBJ2-3; TRBD1 matches at 7 bases. CDR3 size: 15 residues. V shed 4 bases, J shed 0 bases, and the junction held 4 bases outside the gene matches. Germline lookup yields CDR1 MNHNS and CDR2 SASEGT. The CDR3 coding sequence is TGTGCCAGCAGTGGGGTACAGGGGAGCACAGATACGCAGTATTTT. This translates into CASSGVQGSTDTQYF.

This clonotype was picked up many times. A much larger clone differs from this one at a single base, so this may be a read error. CDR3 nucleotides: TGTGCCAGCAGCGTTACTAGCGGCTCCTACAATGAGCAGTACTTC. Translated: CASSVTSGSYNEQYF. The V call is TRBV9, the J call TRBJ2-1, with TRBD2 matching 8 bases. The tail of the sequence fits TRBJ2-7 better, so the J call may be wrong. Germline-derived CDR1 and CDR2 are SGDLS and YYNGEE. CDR3 length: 15 residues.

This chain connects TRBV12-3 or TRBV12-4 to TRBJ2-3; 7 nucleotides agree with TRBD1. Trimming at V came to 3 bases and at J to 2 bases, leaving 5 bases not matched to a gene. The CDR3 has 15 residues. CDR3 sequence: CASSFRGLNTDTQYF. CDR3 bases: TGTGCCAGCAGTTTTAGGGGGCTGAACACAGATACGCAGTATTTT.

The rearrangement links TRBV6-6 to TRBJ2-7; D is unclear. V lost 5 bases and J 5 bases, leaving 13 bases between the germline ends. The CDR3 has 13 amino acids. Looked up from germline, CDR1 is MNHNY and CDR2 is SVGAGI (reference sequence). Written as DNA, the CDR3 is TGTGCCAGCAGTGCCCTTCATTGGGACGAGCAGTACTTC. It yields the protein CASSALHWDEQYF.

This rearrangement joins TRBV27 to TRBJ1-2; tentatively, D is TRBD1 (6 bases). Trimming took off 3 bases at V and 7 bases at J, with 12 bases between the two ends. This CDR3 is 13 amino acids long. CDR1 and CDR2 (germline): MNHEY, SMNVEV (reference sequence). The CDR3 DNA reads TGTGCCAGCAGTTTCCCCGACAGGTCTGGCTACACCTTC. It specifies CASSFPDRSGYTF.

There are a few counts of this clonotype. J is TRBJ2-3 and V is TRBV29-1; TRBD2 is a possible D gene (5 bases). This CDR3 is 12 amino acids long. Germline CDR1 SQVTM, CDR2 ANQGSEA. CDR3 in DNA: TGCAGTGCTACCGGGGGCACAGATACGCAGTATTTT. Protein product: CSATGGTDTQYF.

This chain connects TRBV7-3 to TRBJ2-1; TRBD1 might be the D (5 bases). Germline V CDR1 and CDR2: SGHTA, FQGTGA. Between the trimmed V and J ends, which lost 2 bases and 9 bases, there was a span of 11 bases. This CDR3 spans 13 amino acids. The CDR3 DNA is TGTGCCAGCAGCTTATTCTCAGGGTTTGAGCAGTTCTTC. This codes for CASSLFSGFEQFF.

The rearrangement joins TRBV6-6 to TRBJ1-5; D is possibly TRBD1 (5 bases). With 10 bases removed from V and 3 bases from J, the gap between germline ends came to 16 bases. This CDR3 comprises 14 residues. Per germline, CDR1 MNHNY and CDR2 SVGAGI (reference sequence). The CDR3 protein is CAIRGGSDNQPQHF. In DNA, the CDR3 is TGTGCCATACGGGGGGGGTCTGACAATCAGCCCCAGCATTTT.

The sample holds a few counts of this clonotype. The rearrangement joins TRBV4-3 to TRBJ1-2; D is unclear. V gave up 1 base and J gave up 1 base, with 13 bases separating them. The CDR3 runs 16 residues. Per germline, CDR1 LGHNA and CDR2 YSLEER. Written as DNA, the CDR3 is TGCGCCAGCAGCCAAGGAATTGGAGAATATAACTATGGCTACACCTTC. It yields the protein CASSQGIGEYNYGYTF.

This clonotype was picked up a small number of times. The chain has TRBV5-1 and TRBJ2-1; D is ambiguous. Germline values: CDR1 SGHRS, CDR2 YFSETQ. Trimming cost V 5 bases and J 8 bases, with 11 bases left between them. The CDR3 is 12 residues long. CDR3 nucleotides: TGCGCCAGCAGGGATCACCTCGATGAGCAGTTCTTC. This codes for CASRDHLDEQFF.